Listed below are T cell receptor beta chains from one sample, sequenced in a study of blood T cell repertoires in COVID-19. Profiling relied on immunoSEQ multiplex PCR, and the TCRdb table lists in-frame clones only, not all of them. This table holds some 93,000 clones, 75% to 90% found once. Sequencing was performed on peripheral blood. These receptors were obtained from a man in his fifties or sixties with acute or convalescent COVID-19. CDR3s include the opening cysteine and the closing phenylalanine or tryptophan. The order of the fields is D gene, J gene, V gene, clone size, CDR3 protein, CDR3 DNA. A D gene is named only where the DNA matches it firmly. Size values are once, few and many counts, or a class for expanded clones, and some rows have none.

D: TRBD2
J: TRBJ2-7
V: TRBV5-1
size: -
CDR3: CASSLVGTSGTDEQYF
DNA: TGCGCCAGCAGCTTGGTAGGGACTAGCGGGACGGACGAGCAGTACTTC

D: TRBD1
J: TRBJ1-2
V: TRBV9
size: -
CDR3: CASSVYDRDYGYTF
DNA: TGTGCCAGCAGCGTTTACGACAGGGACTATGGCTACACCTTC

D: -
J: TRBJ2-2
V: TRBV15
size: -
CDR3: CATSRAGRGRVTGELFF
DNA: TGTGCCACCAGCAGAGCGGGGCGGGGGCGCGTCACCGGGGAGCTGTTTTTT

D: -
J: TRBJ2-3
V: TRBV11-3
size: -
CDR3: CASSLVPGVLGTQYF
DNA: TGTGCCAGCAGCTTAGTACCAGGCGTGCTGGGTACGCAGTATTTT

D: TRBD1
J: TRBJ2-1
V: TRBV5-1
size: few
CDR3: CASSGTGGYNEQFF
DNA: TGCGCCAGCTCCGGGACAGGGGGCTACAATGAGCAGTTCTTC

D: -
J: TRBJ1-1
V: TRBV6-5
size: few
CDR3: CASNVGKTEAFF
DNA: TGTGCCAGCAACGTCGGGAAAACTGAAGCTTTCTTT

D: -
J: TRBJ2-2
V: TRBV9
size: -
CDR3: CASSVEPAEYTGELFF
DNA: TGTGCCAGCAGCGTAGAGCCAGCGGAGTACACCGGGGAGCTGTTTTTT

D: -
J: TRBJ2-2
V: TRBV5-1
size: -
CDR3: CASSPTGGGAGELFF
DNA: TGCGCCAGCAGCCCCACTGGAGGGGGGGCCGGGGAGCTGTTTTTT

D: -
J: TRBJ2-2
V: TRBV11-2
size: -
CDR3: CASSPSGVPGELFF
DNA: TGTGCCAGCAGCCCTTCAGGGGTCCCCGGGGAGCTGTTTTTT

D: -
J: TRBJ1-1
V: TRBV4-3
size: -
CDR3: CASQQGDCTEAFF
DNA: TGCGCCAGCCAACAGGGAGATTGCACTGAAGCTTTCTTT

D: TRBD1
J: TRBJ2-5
V: TRBV2
size: -
CDR3: CASSGSPGGQETQYF
DNA: TGTGCCAGCAGTGGGTCCCCAGGGGGTCAGGAGACCCAGTACTTC

D: -
J: TRBJ1-6
V: TRBV19
size: -
CDR3: CASRDQGSVSPLHF
DNA: TGTGCCAGTAGGGACCAGGGGTCAGTTTCACCCCTCCACTTT

D: -
J: TRBJ1-1
V: TRBV12-3/TRBV12-4
size: -
CDR3: CASVEVLGSEAFF
DNA: TGTGCCAGCGTGGAGGTTTTGGGGTCTGAAGCTTTCTTT

D: -
J: TRBJ1-6
V: TRBV6-1
size: -
CDR3: CASSESVGQGNSPLHF
DNA: TGTGCCAGCAGTGAGAGTGTGGGGCAGGGGAATTCACCCCTCCACTTT

D: TRBD1
J: TRBJ2-1
V: TRBV19
size: -
CDR3: CASSMTILRTGLDEQFF
DNA: TGTGCCAGTAGTATGACGATTCTTCGGACAGGGCTGGATGAGCAGTTCTTC

D: TRBD1
J: TRBJ1-3
V: TRBV9
size: -
CDR3: CASSPQTGSGNTIYF
DNA: TGTGCCAGCAGCCCTCAGACAGGGTCTGGAAACACCATATATTTT

D: -
J: TRBJ2-7
V: TRBV7-9
size: -
CDR3: CASSLESSEQYF
DNA: TGTGCCAGCAGCTTAGAGTCGAGCGAGCAGTACTTC

D: TRBD2
J: TRBJ2-7
V: TRBV27
size: -
CDR3: CASSFLAGGPNEQYF
DNA: TGTGCCAGCAGTTTTTTAGCGGGAGGGCCTAACGAGCAGTACTTC

D: TRBD1
J: TRBJ1-5
V: TRBV30
size: once
CDR3: CAWSEPGQGNQPQHF
DNA: TGTGCCTGGAGTGAGCCGGGACAGGGCAATCAGCCCCAGCATTTT

D: TRBD1
J: TRBJ2-7
V: TRBV4-1
size: -
CDR3: CASSQEAGGYEQYF
DNA: TGCGCCAGCAGCCAAGAAGCAGGGGGTTACGAGCAGTACTTC

D: -
J: TRBJ1-1
V: TRBV2
size: -
CDR3: CASSAARGPYTEAFF
DNA: TGTGCCAGCAGCGCAGCCCGAGGGCCTTACACTGAAGCTTTCTTT

D: TRBD1
J: TRBJ1-1
V: TRBV29-1
size: -
CDR3: CSAEGRQGGSTEAFF
DNA: TGCAGCGCTGAGGGGAGACAGGGCGGGTCCACTGAAGCTTTCTTT

D: -
J: TRBJ2-7
V: TRBV10-3
size: -
CDR3: CAIRVAGGYEQYF
DNA: TGTGCCATCAGAGTCGCAGGGGGGTACGAGCAGTACTTC

D: TRBD1
J: TRBJ2-7
V: TRBV6-5
size: -
CDR3: CATSGTGVYEQYF
DNA: TGTGCCACCTCCGGGACAGGGGTTTACGAGCAGTACTTC

D: -
J: TRBJ2-2
V: TRBV5-4
size: few
CDR3: CASSSTRINTGELFF
DNA: TGTGCCAGCAGCTCTACTAGAATTAACACCGGGGAGCTGTTTTTT

D: TRBD1
J: TRBJ2-4
V: TRBV20-1
size: -
CDR3: CSASPGRILSDRGKNIQYF
DNA: TGCAGTGCTAGTCCCGGGCGGATACTATCGGACAGGGGAAAAAACATTCAGTACTTC

D: -
J: TRBJ1-3
V: TRBV28
size: once
CDR3: CASSLLLGASGNTIYF
DNA: TGTGCCAGCAGTTTATTGCTGGGGGCGTCAGGAAACACCATATATTTT

D: -
J: TRBJ2-4
V: TRBV20-1
size: -
CDR3: CSASGYGKNIQYF
DNA: TGCAGTGCTAGTGGCTACGGCAAAAACATTCAGTACTTC

D: -
J: TRBJ1-1
V: TRBV27
size: -
CDR3: CASSETENTEAFF
DNA: TGTGCCAGCAGTGAAACAGAGAACACTGAAGCTTTCTTT

D: TRBD1
J: TRBJ1-1
V: TRBV5-6
size: -
CDR3: CASREETGAANTEAFF
DNA: TGTGCCAGCAGGGAGGAGACAGGGGCCGCGAACACTGAAGCTTTCTTT

D: -
J: TRBJ2-7
V: TRBV5-4
size: -
CDR3: CASSRDPTGQQYF
DNA: TGTGCCAGCAGCCGGGACCCTACAGGGCAGCAGTACTTC

D: TRBD1
J: TRBJ1-3
V: TRBV19
size: -
CDR3: CASSLGQGRSSGNTIYF
DNA: TGTGCCAGTAGTCTGGGACAGGGCCGGAGCTCTGGAAACACCATATATTTT

D: -
J: TRBJ1-4
V: TRBV19
size: -
CDR3: CASSIQGNEKLFF
DNA: TGTGCCAGTAGTATACAGGGTAATGAAAAACTGTTTTTT

D: TRBD1
J: TRBJ1-6
V: TRBV5-1
size: once
CDR3: CASSLVQGANSPLHF
DNA: TGCGCCAGCAGCTTGGTTCAGGGGGCGAATTCACCCCTCCACTTT